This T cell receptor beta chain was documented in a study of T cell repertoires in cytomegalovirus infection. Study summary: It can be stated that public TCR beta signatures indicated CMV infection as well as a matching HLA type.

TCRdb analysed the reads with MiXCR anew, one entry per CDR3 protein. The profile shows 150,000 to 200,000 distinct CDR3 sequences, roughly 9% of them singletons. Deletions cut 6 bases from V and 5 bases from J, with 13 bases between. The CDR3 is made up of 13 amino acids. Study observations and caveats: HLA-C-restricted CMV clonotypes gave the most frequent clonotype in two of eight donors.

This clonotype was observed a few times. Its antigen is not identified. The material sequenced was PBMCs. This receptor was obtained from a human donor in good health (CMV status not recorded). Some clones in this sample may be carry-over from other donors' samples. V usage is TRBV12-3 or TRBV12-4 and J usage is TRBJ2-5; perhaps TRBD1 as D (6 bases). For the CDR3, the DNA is TGTGCCAGCAGACTACCCCAGGGGGAGACCCAGTACTTC. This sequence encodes CASRLPQGETQYF.